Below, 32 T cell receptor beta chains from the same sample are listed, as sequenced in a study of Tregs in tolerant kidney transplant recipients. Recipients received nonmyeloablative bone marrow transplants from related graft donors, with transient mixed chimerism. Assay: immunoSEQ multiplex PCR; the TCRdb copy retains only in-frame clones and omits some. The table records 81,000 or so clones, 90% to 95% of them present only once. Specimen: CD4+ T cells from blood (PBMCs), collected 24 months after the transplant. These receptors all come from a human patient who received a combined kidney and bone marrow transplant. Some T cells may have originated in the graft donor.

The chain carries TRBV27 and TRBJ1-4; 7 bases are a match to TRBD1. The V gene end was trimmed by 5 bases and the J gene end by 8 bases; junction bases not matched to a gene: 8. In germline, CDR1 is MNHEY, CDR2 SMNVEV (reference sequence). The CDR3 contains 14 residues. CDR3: CASSPRTGYEKLFF. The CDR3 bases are TGTGCCAGCAGTCCCCGGACAGGTTACGAAAAACTGTTTTTT.

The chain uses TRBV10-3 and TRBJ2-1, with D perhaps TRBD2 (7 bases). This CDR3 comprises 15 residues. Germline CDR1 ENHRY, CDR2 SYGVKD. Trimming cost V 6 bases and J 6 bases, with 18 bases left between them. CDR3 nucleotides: TGTGCCATCAGCACCTTGGCGGGGGCCCTCAATGAGCAGTTCTTC. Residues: CAISTLAGALNEQFF.

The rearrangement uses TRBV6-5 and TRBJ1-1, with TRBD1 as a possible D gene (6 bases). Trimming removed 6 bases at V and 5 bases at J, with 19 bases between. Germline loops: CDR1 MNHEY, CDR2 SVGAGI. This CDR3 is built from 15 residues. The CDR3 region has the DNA TGTGCCAGCAGCAAAAACAGGGTGCAGGGGACTGAAGCTTTCTTT. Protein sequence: CASSKNRVQGTEAFF.

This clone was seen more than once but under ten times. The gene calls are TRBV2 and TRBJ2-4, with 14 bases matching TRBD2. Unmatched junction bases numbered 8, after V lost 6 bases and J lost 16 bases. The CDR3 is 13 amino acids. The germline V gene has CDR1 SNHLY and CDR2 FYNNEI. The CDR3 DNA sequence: TGTGCCAGCAGCGTGGGACTAGCGGGAGCCTGTTACTTC. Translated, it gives CASSVGLAGACYF.

In DNA, the CDR3 is TGTGCCAGCAGCCATCGGGACAGGGGAGGTCTACCCTACAATGAGCAGTTCTTC. Its protein product is CASSHRDRGGLPYNEQFF. The chain employs TRBV4-2 and TRBJ2-1; TRBD1 matches 10 bases. Unmatched junction bases numbered 10, after V lost 3 bases and J lost 2 bases. Germline assignment: CDR1 LGHNA and CDR2 YNFKEQ. This CDR3 is built from 18 residues.

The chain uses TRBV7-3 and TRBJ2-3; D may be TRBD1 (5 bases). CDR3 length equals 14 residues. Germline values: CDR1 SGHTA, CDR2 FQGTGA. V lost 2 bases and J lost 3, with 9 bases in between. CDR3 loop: CASSLGRATDTQYF. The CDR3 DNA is TGTGCCAGCAGCTTAGGCAGGGCTACAGATACGCAGTATTTT.

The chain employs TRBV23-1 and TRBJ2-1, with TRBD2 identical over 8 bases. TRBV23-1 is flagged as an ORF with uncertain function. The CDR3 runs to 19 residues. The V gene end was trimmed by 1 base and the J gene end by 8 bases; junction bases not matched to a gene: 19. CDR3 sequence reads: CASSQWETGTRGLYDEQFF. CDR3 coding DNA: TGCGCCAGCAGTCAATGGGAAACAGGGACTAGGGGACTGTACGATGAGCAGTTCTTC.

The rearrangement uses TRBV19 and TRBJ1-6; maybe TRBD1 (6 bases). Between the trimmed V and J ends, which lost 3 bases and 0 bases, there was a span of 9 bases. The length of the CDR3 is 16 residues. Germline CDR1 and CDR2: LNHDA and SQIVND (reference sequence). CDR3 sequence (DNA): TGTGCCAGTAGTATCTGGACAGCCTCCTATAATTCACCCCTCCACTTT. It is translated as CASSIWTASYNSPLHF.

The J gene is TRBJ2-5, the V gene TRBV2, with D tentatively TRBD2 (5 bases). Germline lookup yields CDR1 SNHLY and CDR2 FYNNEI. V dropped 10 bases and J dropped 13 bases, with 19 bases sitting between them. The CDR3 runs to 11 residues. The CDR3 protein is CATTLDGIPYF. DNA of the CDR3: TGTGCCACCACGCTAGACGGGATACCGTACTTC.

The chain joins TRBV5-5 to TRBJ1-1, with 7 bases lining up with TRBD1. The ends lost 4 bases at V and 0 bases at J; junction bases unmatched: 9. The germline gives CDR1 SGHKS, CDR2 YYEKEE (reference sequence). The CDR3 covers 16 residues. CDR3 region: CASSISQGPMNTEAFF. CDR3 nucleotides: TGTGCCAGCAGCATATCACAGGGGCCCATGAACACTGAAGCTTTCTTT.

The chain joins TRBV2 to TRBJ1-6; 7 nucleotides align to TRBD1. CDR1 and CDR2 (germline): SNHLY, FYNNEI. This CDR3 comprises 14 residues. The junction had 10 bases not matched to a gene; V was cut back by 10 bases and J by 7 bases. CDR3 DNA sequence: TGTGCCACAGGCAGAGACAGGGAAAATTCACCCCTCCACTTT. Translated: CATGRDRENSPLHF.

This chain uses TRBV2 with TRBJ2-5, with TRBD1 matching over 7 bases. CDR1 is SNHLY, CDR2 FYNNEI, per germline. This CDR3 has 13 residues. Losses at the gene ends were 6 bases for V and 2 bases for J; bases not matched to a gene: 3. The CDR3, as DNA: TGTGCCAGCAGCGGACAGGTACAAGAGACCCAGTACTTC. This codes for CASSGQVQETQYF.

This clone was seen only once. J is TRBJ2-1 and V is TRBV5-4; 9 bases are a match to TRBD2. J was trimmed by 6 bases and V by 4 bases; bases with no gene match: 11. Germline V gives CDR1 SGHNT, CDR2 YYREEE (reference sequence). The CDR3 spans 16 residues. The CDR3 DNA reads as TGTGCCAGCAGCGACCGGGCGGGGGGGACGGGCAATGAGCAGTTCTTC. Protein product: CASSDRAGGTGNEQFF.

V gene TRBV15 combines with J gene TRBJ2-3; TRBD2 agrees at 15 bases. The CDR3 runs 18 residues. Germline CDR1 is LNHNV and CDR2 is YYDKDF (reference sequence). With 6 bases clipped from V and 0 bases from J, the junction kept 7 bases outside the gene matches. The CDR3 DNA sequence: TGTGCCACCAGTAGGGGACTAGCGGGAGGATATAGCACAGATACGCAGTATTTT. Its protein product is CATSRGLAGGYSTDTQYF.

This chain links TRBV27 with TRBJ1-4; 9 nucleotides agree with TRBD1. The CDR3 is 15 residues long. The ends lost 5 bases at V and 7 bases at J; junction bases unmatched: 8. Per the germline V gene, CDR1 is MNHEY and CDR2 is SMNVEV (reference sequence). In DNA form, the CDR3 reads TGTGCCAGCAGTCCGGGGACAGGGCGTAGTGAAAAACTGTTTTTT. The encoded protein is CASSPGTGRSEKLFF.

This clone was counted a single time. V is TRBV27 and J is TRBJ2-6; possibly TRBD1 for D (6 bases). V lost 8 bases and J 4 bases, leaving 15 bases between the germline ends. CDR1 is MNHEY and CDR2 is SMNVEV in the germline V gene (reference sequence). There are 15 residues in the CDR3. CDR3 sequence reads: CASRSDRPGANVLTF. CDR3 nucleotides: TGTGCCAGCCGATCCGACAGGCCCGGGGCCAACGTCCTGACTTTC.

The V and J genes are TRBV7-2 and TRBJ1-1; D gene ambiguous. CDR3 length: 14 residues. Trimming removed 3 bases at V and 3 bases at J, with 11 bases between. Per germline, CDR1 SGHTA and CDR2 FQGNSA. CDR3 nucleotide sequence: TGTGCCAGCAGCTTTACGGGATCTTACACTGAAGCTTTCTTT. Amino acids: CASSFTGSYTEAFF.

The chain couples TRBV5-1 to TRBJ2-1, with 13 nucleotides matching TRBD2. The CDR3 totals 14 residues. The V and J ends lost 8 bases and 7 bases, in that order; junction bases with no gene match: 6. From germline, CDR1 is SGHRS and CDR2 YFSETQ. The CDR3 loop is CASKTSGGKNEQFF. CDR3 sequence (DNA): TGCGCCAGTAAGACTAGCGGGGGGAAAAATGAGCAGTTCTTC. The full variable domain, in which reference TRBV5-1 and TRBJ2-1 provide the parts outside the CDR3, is KAGVTQTPRYLIKTRGQQVTLSCSPISGHRSVSWYQQTPGQGLQFLFEYFSETQRNKGNFPGRFSGRQFSNSRSEMNVSTLELGDSALYLCASKTSGGKNEQFFGPGTRLTVL.

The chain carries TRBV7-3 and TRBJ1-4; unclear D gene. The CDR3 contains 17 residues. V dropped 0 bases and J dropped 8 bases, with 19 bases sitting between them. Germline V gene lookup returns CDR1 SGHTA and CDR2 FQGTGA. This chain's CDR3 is CASSLTPFRRAGEKLFF. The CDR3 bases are TGTGCCAGCAGCTTAACCCCCTTCAGGAGGGCGGGCGAAAAACTGTTTTTT.

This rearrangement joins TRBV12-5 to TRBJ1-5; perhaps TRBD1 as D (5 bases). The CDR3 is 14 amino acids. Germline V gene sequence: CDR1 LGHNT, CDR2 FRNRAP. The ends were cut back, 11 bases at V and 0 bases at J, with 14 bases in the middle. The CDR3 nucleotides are TGTGCTTGGCAACCCGGGGGTAGCAATCAGCCCCAGCATTTT. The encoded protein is CAWQPGGSNQPQHF.

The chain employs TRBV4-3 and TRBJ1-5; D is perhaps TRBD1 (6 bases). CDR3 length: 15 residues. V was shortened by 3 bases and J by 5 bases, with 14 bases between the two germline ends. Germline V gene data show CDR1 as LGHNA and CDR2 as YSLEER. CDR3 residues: CASSHYRESDQPQHF. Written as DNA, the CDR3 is TGCGCCAGCAGCCATTACAGGGAATCGGATCAGCCCCAGCATTTT.

CDR3 in amino acids: CASSPWGGVKTQYF. The DNA for the CDR3 is TGTGCCAGCAGTCCCTGGGGAGGGGTAAAGACCCAGTACTTC. The rearrangement joins TRBV6-6 to TRBJ2-5, with 7 bases aligning to TRBD2. The CDR3 is 14 residues long. Germline CDR1 MNHNY, CDR2 SVGAGI (reference sequence). J was trimmed by 6 bases and V by 5 bases; bases with no gene match: 9.

CDR3 in DNA: TGTGCCAGCAGCTCTGAGGCGAACTACGAGCAGTACTTC. Its translation is CASSSEANYEQYF. The chain carries TRBV11-3 and TRBJ2-7; the D is unclear. The CDR3 length is 13 residues. Trimming cost V 4 bases and J 3 bases, with 10 bases left between them. Germline CDR1 SGHNT, CDR2 YENEEA.

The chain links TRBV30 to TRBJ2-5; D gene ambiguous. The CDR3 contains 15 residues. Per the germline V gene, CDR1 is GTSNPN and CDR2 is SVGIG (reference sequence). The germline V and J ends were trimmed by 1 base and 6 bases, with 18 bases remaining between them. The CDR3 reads CAWSGSLKSVKTQYF. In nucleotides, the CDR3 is TGTGCCTGGAGTGGTTCCCTAAAGTCGGTAAAGACCCAGTACTTC.

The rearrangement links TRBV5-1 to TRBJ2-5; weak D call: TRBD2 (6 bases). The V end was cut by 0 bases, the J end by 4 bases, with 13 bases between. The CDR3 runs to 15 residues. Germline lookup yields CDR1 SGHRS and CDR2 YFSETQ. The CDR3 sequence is CASSLVASGGETQYF. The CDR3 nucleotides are TGCGCCAGCAGCTTGGTGGCCTCCGGGGGAGAGACCCAGTACTTC. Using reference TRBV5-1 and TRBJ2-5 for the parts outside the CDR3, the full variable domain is KAGVTQTPRYLIKTRGQQVTLSCSPISGHRSVSWYQQTPGQGLQFLFEYFSETQRNKGNFPGRFSGRQFSNSRSEMNVSTLELGDSALYLCASSLVASGGETQYFGPGTRLLVL.

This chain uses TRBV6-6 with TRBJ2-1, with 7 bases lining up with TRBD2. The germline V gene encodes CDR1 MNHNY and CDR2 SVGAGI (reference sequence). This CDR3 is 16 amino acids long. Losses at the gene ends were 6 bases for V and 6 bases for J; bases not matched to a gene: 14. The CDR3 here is CASRGGDWASGNEQFF. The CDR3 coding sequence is TGTGCCAGCAGGGGGGGGGATTGGGCTTCCGGCAATGAGCAGTTCTTC.

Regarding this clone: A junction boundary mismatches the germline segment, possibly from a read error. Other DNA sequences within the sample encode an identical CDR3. CDR3 coding DNA: TGTGCCAGCAGCTACCGGGACAGCAATTCCCCCCTCCACTTT. It yields the protein CASSYRDSNSPLHF. J is TRBJ1-6 and V is TRBV7-9, with 7 bases aligning to TRBD1. Germline V gene lookup returns CDR1 SEHNR and CDR2 FQNEAQ (reference sequence). The CDR3 sequence is 14 residues long.

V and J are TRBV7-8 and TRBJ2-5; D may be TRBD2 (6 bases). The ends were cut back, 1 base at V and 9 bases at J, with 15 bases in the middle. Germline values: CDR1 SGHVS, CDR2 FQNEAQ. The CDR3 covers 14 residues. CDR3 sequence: CASSLDLGRKSQYF. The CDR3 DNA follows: TGTGCCAGCAGCTTAGATCTAGGGAGGAAATCCCAGTACTTC.

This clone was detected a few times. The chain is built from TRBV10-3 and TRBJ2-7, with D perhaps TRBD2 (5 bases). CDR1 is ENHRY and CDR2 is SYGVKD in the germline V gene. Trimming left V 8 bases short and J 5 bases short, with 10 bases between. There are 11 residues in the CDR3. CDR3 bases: TGTGCCATCCGACGGGAAGACGAGCAGTACTTC. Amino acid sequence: CAIRREDEQYF.

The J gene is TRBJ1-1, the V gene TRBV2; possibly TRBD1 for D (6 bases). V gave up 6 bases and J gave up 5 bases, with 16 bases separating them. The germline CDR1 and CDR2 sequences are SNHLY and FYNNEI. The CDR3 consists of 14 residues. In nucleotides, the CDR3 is TGTGCCAGCAGGATGGAACAGGGAGGGACTGAAGCTTTCTTT. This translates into CASRMEQGGTEAFF.

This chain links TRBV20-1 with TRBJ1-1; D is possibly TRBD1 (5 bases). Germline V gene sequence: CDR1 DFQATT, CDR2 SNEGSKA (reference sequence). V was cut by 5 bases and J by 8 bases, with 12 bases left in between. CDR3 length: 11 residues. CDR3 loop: CSAPSGGEAFF. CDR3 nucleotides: TGCAGTGCTCCTTCGGGGGGGGAAGCTTTCTTT.

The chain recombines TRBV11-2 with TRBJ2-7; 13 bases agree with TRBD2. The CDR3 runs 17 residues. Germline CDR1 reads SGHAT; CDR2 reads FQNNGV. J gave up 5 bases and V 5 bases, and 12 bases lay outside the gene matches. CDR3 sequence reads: CASSPRLAGGNADEQYF. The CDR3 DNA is TGTGCCAGCAGCCCCCGACTAGCGGGAGGTAACGCGGACGAGCAGTACTTC.